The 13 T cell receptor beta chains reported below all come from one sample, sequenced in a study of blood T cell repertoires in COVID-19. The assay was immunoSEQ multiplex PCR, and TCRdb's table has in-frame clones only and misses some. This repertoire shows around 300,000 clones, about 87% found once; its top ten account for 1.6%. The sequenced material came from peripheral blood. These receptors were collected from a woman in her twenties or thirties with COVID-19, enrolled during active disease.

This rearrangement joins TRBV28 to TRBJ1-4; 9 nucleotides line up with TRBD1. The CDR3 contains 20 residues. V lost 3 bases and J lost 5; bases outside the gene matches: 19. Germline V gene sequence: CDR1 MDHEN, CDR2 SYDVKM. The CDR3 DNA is TGTGCCAGCAGTTTTACTTTGAGGGACAGGGTAACGAGGGGGAATGAAAAACTGTTTTTT. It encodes CASSFTLRDRVTRGNEKLFF.

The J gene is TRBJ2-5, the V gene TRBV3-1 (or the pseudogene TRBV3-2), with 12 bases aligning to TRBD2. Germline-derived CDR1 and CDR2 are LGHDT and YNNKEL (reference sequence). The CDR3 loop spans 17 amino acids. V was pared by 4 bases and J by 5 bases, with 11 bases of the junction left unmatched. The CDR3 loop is CASSLGLAGPAGETQYF. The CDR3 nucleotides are TGTGCCAGCAGCCTTGGACTAGCGGGGCCCGCCGGGGAGACCCAGTACTTC.

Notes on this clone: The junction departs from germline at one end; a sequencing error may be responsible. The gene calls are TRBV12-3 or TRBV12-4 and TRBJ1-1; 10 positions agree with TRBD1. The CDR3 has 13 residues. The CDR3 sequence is CASSPFDRGLRIF. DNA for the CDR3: TGTGCCAGCAGCCCTTTCGACAGGGGGCTCCGGATCTTT.

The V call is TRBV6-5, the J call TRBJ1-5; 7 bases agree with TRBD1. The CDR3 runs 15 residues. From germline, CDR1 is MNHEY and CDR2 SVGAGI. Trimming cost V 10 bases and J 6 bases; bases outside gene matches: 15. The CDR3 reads CATAFLTGDRQPQHF. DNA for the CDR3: TGTGCCACCGCTTTCCTTACAGGGGACCGTCAGCCCCAGCATTTT.

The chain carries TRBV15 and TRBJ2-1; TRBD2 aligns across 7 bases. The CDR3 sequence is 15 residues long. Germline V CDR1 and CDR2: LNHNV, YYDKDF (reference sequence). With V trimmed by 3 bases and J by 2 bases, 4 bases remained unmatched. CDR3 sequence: CATSSGAGTYNEQFF. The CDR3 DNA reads TGTGCCACCAGCAGCGGAGCGGGGACCTACAATGAGCAGTTCTTC.

The CDR3 here is CASQTGGSYEQYF. The CDR3 region has the DNA TGCGCCAGCCAGACAGGGGGCTCCTACGAGCAGTACTTC. The rearrangement joins TRBV5-1 to TRBJ2-7; TRBD1 matches 9 bases. The trim removed 7 bases at V and 0 bases at J, leaving 2 bases unmatched. The length of the CDR3 is 13 residues. The V gene's germline CDR1 is SGHRS and CDR2 YFSETQ.

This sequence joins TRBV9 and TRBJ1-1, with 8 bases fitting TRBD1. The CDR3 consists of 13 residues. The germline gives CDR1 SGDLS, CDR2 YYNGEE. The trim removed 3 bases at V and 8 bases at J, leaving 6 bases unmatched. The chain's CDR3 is CASSGGQGVEAFF. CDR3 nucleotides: TGTGCCAGCAGCGGCGGACAGGGAGTCGAAGCTTTCTTT.

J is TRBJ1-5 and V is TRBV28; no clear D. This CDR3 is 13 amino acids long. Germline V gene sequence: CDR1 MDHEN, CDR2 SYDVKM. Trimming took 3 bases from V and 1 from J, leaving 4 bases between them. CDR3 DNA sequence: TGTGCCAGCAGTTTCTCGAGCAATCAGCCCCAGCATTTT. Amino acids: CASSFSSNQPQHF.

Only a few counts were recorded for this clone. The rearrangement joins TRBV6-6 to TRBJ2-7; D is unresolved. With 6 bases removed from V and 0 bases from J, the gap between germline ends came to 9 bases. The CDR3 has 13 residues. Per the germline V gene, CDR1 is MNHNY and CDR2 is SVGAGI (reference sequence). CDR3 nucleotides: TGTGCCAGCAGCCCAGGTCCCTCCTACGAGCAGTACGTC. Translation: CASSPGPSYEQYV.

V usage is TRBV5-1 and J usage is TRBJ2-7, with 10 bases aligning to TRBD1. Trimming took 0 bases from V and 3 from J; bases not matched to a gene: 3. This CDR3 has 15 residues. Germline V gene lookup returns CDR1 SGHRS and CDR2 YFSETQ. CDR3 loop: CASSLGTGGFYEQYV. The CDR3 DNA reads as TGCGCCAGCAGCTTGGGGACAGGGGGTTTCTACGAGCAGTACGTC.

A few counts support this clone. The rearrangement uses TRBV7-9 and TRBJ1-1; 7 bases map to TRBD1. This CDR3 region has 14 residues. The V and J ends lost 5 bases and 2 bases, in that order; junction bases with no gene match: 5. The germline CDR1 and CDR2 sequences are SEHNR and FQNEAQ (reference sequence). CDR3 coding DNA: TGTGCCAGCAGCCCGGGGGACAGTAACACTGAAGCTTTCTTT. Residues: CASSPGDSNTEAFF.

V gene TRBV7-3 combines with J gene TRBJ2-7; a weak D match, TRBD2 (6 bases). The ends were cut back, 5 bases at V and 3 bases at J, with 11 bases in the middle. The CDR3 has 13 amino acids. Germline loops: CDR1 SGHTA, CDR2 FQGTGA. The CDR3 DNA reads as TGTGCCAGCAGCCAAGGCGGGGTCTACGAGCAGTACTTC. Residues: CASSQGGVYEQYF.

As DNA, the CDR3 is TGTGCCAGCAGGGGGACACCAGAAGCTTTCTTT. The encoded protein is CASRGTPEAFF. V is TRBV28 and J is TRBJ1-1; D possibly corresponds to TRBD1 (6 bases). V was trimmed by 6 bases and J by 8 bases, leaving 10 bases between them. Germline V lookup: CDR1 MDHEN, CDR2 SYDVKM. This CDR3 comprises 11 residues.